The 7 T cell receptor beta chains presented below share a single source sample, sequenced in a study of cytomegalovirus exposure and HLA in healthy donors. Using immunoSEQ multiplex PCR, the repertoire was profiled, and TCRdb retains in-frame clones only, with some absent. The sample has about 170,000 clones, 80% to 90% seen once. Sequenced material: PBMCs. These receptors came from a woman aged 25 to 45 in good health and CMV-seronegative.

The chain joins TRBV27 to TRBJ1-2; 7 nucleotides match TRBD1. J gave up 4 bases and V 10 bases, and 12 bases lay outside the gene matches. Germline V gene sequence: CDR1 MNHEY, CDR2 SMNVEV (reference sequence). The CDR3 sequence is 14 residues long. CDR3 sequence: CATIPRQGTYGYTF. CDR3 bases: TGTGCCACCATTCCACGACAGGGCACCTATGGCTACACCTTC.

The V and J genes are TRBV30 and TRBJ2-7; the D gene is possibly TRBD2 (7 bases). Germline assignment: CDR1 GTSNPN and CDR2 SVGIG (reference sequence). V shed 0 bases and J shed 2 bases, with 11 bases lying between them. CDR3 length equals 14 residues. The CDR3, as DNA: TGTGCCTGGAGTGTAGGGGGGGACACCTACGAGCAGTACTTC. It specifies CAWSVGGDTYEQYF.

The chain employs TRBV29-1 and TRBJ1-5, with D possibly matching TRBD1 (6 bases). This CDR3 is built from 13 residues. Germline CDR1 reads SQVTM; CDR2 reads ANQGSEA. V dropped 6 bases and J dropped 3 bases, with 12 bases sitting between them. The CDR3 coding sequence is TGCAGCGTATCGGACAGTTTCAATCAGCCCCAGCATTTT. Translating gives CSVSDSFNQPQHF. Variable domain in full (rest from reference TRBV29-1 and TRBJ1-5): SAVISQKPSRDICQRGTSLTIQCQVDSQVTMMFWYRQQPGQSLTLIATANQGSEATYESGFVIDKFPISRPNLTFSTLTVSNMSPEDSSIYLCSVSDSFNQPQHFGDGTRLSIL.

In this sample, this clone turned up once. The chain links TRBV5-4 to TRBJ2-3, with D perhaps TRBD2 (5 bases). CDR3 length equals 13 residues. Germline-derived CDR1 and CDR2 are SGHNT and YYREEE (reference sequence). V lost 4 bases and J 6 bases, leaving 12 bases between the germline ends. CDR3 DNA sequence: TGTGCCAGCAGCCAGCGGTCCGTTGATACGCAGTATTTT. This codes for CASSQRSVDTQYF. Using reference TRBV5-4 and TRBJ2-3 for the parts outside the CDR3, the full variable domain is ETGVTQSPTHLIKTRGQQVTLRCSSQSGHNTVSWYQQALGQGPQFIFQYYREEENGRGNFPPRFSGLQFPNYSSELNVNALELDDSALYLCASSQRSVDTQYFGPGTRLTVL.

V usage is TRBV30 and J usage is TRBJ1-2, with a tentative D call TRBD1 (6 bases). This CDR3 is built from 16 residues. Trimming took 0 bases from V and 4 from J, leaving 18 bases between them. CDR1 is GTSNPN, CDR2 SVGIG, per germline (reference sequence). CDR3 region: CAWSVPATGLGYGYTF. CDR3 coding DNA: TGTGCCTGGAGTGTACCCGCAACAGGGTTGGGCTATGGCTACACCTTC.

The gene calls are TRBV9 and TRBJ2-3, with D tentatively TRBD2 (5 bases). The germline V and J ends were trimmed by 0 bases and 4 bases, with 12 bases remaining between them. The CDR3 has 15 residues. Germline V lookup: CDR1 SGDLS, CDR2 YYNGEE. CDR3 bases: TGTGCCAGCAGCGTAGGAGGTACGGAGGCAGATACGCAGTATTTT. Translation gives CASSVGGTEADTQYF.

This clone was counted once. The J gene is TRBJ1-1, the V gene TRBV5-1; no clear D gene. V dropped 4 bases and J dropped 3 bases, with 10 bases sitting between them. CDR3 size: 13 residues. Per the germline V gene, CDR1 is SGHRS and CDR2 is YFSETQ. CDR3 region: CASSNPVDTEAFF. The CDR3 region has the DNA TGCGCCAGCAGCAACCCCGTAGACACTGAAGCTTTCTTT.